Listed below are T cell receptor beta chains from one sample, sequenced in a study of blood T cell repertoires in COVID-19. Libraries were prepared by immunoSEQ multiplex PCR; TCRdb keeps only in-frame clonotypes and omits some of them. The sample lists about 83,000 clones, more than 60% occurring once. Specimen: peripheral blood. Receptors were obtained from an elderly woman with active or convalescent COVID-19. CDR3s leave out the opening cysteine and the closing phenylalanine or tryptophan.

v_gene	j_gene	CDR3aa
TRBV27	TRBJ2-5	ASSLWFPVQGRGETQY
TRBV7-9	TRBJ2-7	ASSSGQGRGRWDEQY
TRBV2	TRBJ1-2	ASSSGNTNYGYT
TRBV3-1/TRBV3-2	TRBJ1-1	ASSQTGGLGHTEAF
TRBV15	TRBJ2-3	ATSRVSGGGTDTQY
TRBV7-2	TRBJ1-1	ASSGVPGTEAF
TRBV9	TRBJ1-5	ASSPWDRGDQPQH
TRBV5-6	TRBJ2-1	ASSLWAGPYNEQF
TRBV19	TRBJ1-2	ASSIVSTGNYGYT
TRBV11-3	TRBJ1-1	ASSFTANTEAF
TRBV6-2/TRBV6-3	TRBJ1-4	ASSPIRSTNEKLF
TRBV28	TRBJ1-2	ASSRTAFGGYGYT